A selection of T cell receptor beta chains follows, all from one sample in a study of spatial heterogeneity in lung cancer. Using its own MiXCR run on the 5' RACE reads, TCRdb lists one record per CDR3 protein. The sample consists of around 40,000 distinct CDR3 sequences, 5% to 6.5% of them appearing once. Sequences were derived from PBMCs, sampled at surgery. These receptors came from a female donor with early-stage non-small cell lung cancer. Each CDR3 is given with its conserved first and last residue. D genes are given only for firm matches. Expanded clones get a size class; other rows say once, few or many, or leave the size out.

J	size	V	D	DNA	CDR3
TRBJ2-1	many	TRBV15	TRBD2	TGTGCCACCAGCATACCGGGGCGGGGGGGCCCCCCCGTTGAGCAGTTCTTC	CATSIPGRGGPPVEQFF
TRBJ2-3	many	TRBV5-1	.	TGCGCCAGCAGCTTGGATGCGGGGCTGTTAGGAGATACGCAGTATTTT	CASSLDAGLLGDTQYF
TRBJ1-1	many	TRBV29-1	.	TGCAGCGTTGAAGCTCACTTGAACACTGAAGCTTTCTTT	CSVEAHLNTEAFF
TRBJ2-1	few	TRBV7-8	.	TGTGCCAGCAGCTTAGTCGGGGGCCCTACCTACAATGAGCAGTTCTTC	CASSLVGGPTYNEQFF
TRBJ1-2	many	TRBV5-1	.	TGCGCCAGCAGCTTGTCACAGTCCTATGGCTACACCTTC	CASSLSQSYGYTF
TRBJ1-1	.	TRBV7-9	TRBD1	TGTGCCAGCAGCTTAGGGCGACAGGGGCCCACTGAAGCTTTCTTT	CASSLGRQGPTEAFF
TRBJ2-1	many	TRBV3-1	TRBD2	TGTGCCAGCAGCCGAGGTGGAGGGAGCGGGGGGAACAATGAGCAGTTCTTC	CASSRGGGSGGNNEQFF
TRBJ1-4	many	TRBV12-3/TRBV12-4	TRBD1	TGTGCCAGCAGTTCACGACAGGGCGGCGAAAAACTGTTTTTT	CASSSRQGGEKLFF
TRBJ2-5	medium-sized	TRBV29-1	.	TGCAGCGAAAAGGTCCGGGAGACCCAGTACTTC	CSEKVRETQYF
TRBJ1-2	many	TRBV7-2	.	TGTGCCAGCAGCTTAAGGTCAGGCTATGGCTACACCTTC	CASSLRSGYGYTF
TRBJ2-4	many	TRBV6-6	.	TGTGCCAGCAGTTACTCGACAGAAAACATTCAGTACTTC	CASSYSTENIQYF
TRBJ1-1	many	TRBV9	.	TGTGCCAGCAGCGTAGCTGGGACTGAAGCTTTCTTT	CASSVAGTEAFF
TRBJ2-3	few	TRBV3-1	TRBD2	TGTGCCAGCAGCCCCGCTAGCGGGGGGGCGTATACGCAGTATTTT	CASSPASGGAYTQYF
TRBJ2-1	.	TRBV30	.	TGTGCCTGGGCGCCTAGCCTCAATGAGCAGTTCTTC	CAWAPSLNEQFF